Given below is one TCR beta chain in context. The entry originates in a study of T cell responses to AZD1222 COVID-19 vaccine. The assay was immunoSEQ multiplex PCR, and TCRdb's table has in-frame clones only and misses some. The repertoire holds 90,000 to 130,000 clones, with about 94% as singletons. Combined were second doses at about 4 or about 12 weeks. The sequence was obtained from an adult who received the AZD1222 COVID-19 vaccine. Source: peripheral blood, taken 28 days after the second AZD1222 dose.

The CDR3 region is CASTWGQGNTEAFF. The DNA for the CDR3 is TGCGCCAGCACGTGGGGGCAAGGGAACACTGAAGCTTTCTTT. V usage is TRBV5-1 and J usage is TRBJ1-1, with TRBD1 as a possible D gene (6 bases). CDR1 and CDR2 from the germline V gene are SGHRS and YFSETQ. Trimming removed 6 bases at V and 1 base at J, with 13 bases between. The CDR3 loop spans 14 amino acids.